The sequence of this TCR beta chain was determined in a study of response to subunit inactivated influenza vaccine. General study findings and limits: Authors suggested that a seasonal influenza vaccination recruits few new T cells each time.

The CDR3 extends over 15 amino acids. Trimming removed 5 bases from V and 3 bases from J; junction bases left unmatched: 10. This clonotype turned up a few times. The antigen remains unidentified. TCRdb re-analysed the RT-PCR reads in MiXCR, keeping a single row per CDR3 protein. The sample yields over 650,000 distinct CDR3 sequences, around 18% seen once. This sequence was found in a man aged 45-65 years who received an inactivated influenza vaccine. V usage is TRBV12-3 or TRBV12-4 and J usage is TRBJ2-7; 7 nucleotides align to TRBD1. This specimen was PBMCs from blood, taken 5 days after vaccination. The CDR3 DNA follows: TGTGCCAGCAGTCGATCAGGGGGAAGGATCTACGAGCAGTACTTC. It yields the protein CASSRSGGRIYEQYF.